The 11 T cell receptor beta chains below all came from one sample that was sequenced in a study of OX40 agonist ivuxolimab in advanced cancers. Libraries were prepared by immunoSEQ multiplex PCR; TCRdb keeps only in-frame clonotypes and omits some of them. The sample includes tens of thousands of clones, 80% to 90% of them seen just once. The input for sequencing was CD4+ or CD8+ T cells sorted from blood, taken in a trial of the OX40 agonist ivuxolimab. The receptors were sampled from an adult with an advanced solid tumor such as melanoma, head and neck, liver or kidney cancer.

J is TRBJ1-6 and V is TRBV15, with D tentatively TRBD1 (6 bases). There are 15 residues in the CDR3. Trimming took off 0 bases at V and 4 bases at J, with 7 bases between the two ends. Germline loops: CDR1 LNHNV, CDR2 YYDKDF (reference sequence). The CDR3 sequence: CATSRDRGYNSPLHF. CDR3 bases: TGTGCCACCAGCAGAGACAGGGGATATAATTCACCCCTCCACTTT.

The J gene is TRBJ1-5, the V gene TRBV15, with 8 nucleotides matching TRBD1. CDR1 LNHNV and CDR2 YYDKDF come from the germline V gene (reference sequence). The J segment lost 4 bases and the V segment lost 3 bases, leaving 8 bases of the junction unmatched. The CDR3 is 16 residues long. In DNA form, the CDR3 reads TGTGCCACCAGCAGTTTTGGGACAGGAGCAAATCAGCCCCAGCATTTT. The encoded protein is CATSSFGTGANQPQHF.

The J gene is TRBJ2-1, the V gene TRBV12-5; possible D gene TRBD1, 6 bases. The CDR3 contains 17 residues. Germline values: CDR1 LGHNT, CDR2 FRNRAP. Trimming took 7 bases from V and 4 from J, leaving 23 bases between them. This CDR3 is CASEPDPGQGKYNEQFF. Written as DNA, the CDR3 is TGTGCTAGTGAACCCGATCCGGGACAAGGGAAATACAATGAGCAGTTCTTC.

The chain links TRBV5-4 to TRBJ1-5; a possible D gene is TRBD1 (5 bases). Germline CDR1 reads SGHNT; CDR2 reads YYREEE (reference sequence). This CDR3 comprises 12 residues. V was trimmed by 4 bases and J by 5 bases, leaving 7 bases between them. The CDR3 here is CASSGRDQPQHF. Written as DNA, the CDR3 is TGTGCCAGCAGCGGCAGGGATCAGCCCCAGCATTTT.

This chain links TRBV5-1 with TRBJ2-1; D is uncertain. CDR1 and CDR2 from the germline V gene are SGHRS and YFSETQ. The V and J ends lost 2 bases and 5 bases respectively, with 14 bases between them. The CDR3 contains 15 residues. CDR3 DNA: TGCGCCAGCAGCTTCCTAGGTTCTATCGACAATGAGCAGTTCTTC. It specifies CASSFLGSIDNEQFF.

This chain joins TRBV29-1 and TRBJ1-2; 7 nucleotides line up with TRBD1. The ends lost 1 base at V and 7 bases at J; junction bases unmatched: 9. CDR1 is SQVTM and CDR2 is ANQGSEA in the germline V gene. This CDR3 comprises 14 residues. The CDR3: CSVEARQGLIGYTF. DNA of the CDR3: TGCAGCGTTGAAGCCCGACAGGGATTAATTGGCTACACCTTC.

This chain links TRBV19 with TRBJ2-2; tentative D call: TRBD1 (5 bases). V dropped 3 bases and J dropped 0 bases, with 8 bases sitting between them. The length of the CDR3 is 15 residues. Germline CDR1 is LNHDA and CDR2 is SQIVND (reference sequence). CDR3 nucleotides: TGTGCCAGTAGTATCCAGGGCGCGAACACCGGGGAGCTGTTTTTT. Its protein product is CASSIQGANTGELFF.

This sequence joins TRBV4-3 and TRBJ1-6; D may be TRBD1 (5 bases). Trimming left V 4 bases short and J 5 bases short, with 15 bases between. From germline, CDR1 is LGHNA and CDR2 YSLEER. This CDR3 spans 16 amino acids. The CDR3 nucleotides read TGCGCCAGCAGCCCGACTCGGGGGTACGATAATTCACCCCTCCACTTT. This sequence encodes CASSPTRGYDNSPLHF.

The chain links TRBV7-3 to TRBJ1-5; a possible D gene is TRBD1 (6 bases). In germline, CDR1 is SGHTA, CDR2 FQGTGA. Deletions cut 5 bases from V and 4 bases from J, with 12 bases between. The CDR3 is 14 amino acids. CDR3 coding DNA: TGTGCCAGCAGCCACTGGGGGGCGAATCAGCCCCAGCATTTT. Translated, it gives CASSHWGANQPQHF.

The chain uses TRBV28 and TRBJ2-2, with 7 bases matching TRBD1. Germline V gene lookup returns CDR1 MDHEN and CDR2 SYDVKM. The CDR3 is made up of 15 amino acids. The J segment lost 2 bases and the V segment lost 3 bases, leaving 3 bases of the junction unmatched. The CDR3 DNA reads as TGTGCCAGCAGTTTTAGGGACAGAAACACCGGGGAGCTGTTTTTT. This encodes CASSFRDRNTGELFF.

The CDR3 here is CASSVRTAGDEQFF. In nucleotides, the CDR3 is TGTGCCAGCAGCGTCCGGACAGCTGGGGATGAGCAGTTCTTC. The chain combines TRBV9 with TRBJ2-1, with TRBD1 as a possible D gene (6 bases). The germline V and J ends were trimmed by 2 bases and 8 bases, with 14 bases remaining between them. The CDR3 length is 14 residues. Per the germline V gene, CDR1 is SGDLS and CDR2 is YYNGEE.